Each of the 21 T cell receptor beta chains below was sequenced from the same sample in a study of human T cells and chemical hapten exposure. TCRdb reprocessed the RACE reads via MiXCR and lists one record per CDR3 protein. In the table there are tens of thousands of distinct CDR3 sequences, around a tenth of which are singletons. Time point noted: patch test 1, 2 weeks after DPC sensitization. Stated treatment: therapeutic diphenylcyclopropenone sensitization with weekly scalp DPC. The sample consisted of whole blood, taken in connection with sensitization to the hapten diphenylcyclopropenone (DPC). Receptors were obtained from a woman between 50 and 59 years old with alopecia areata. Some clones in this sample may be carry-over from other donors' samples.

This clonotype was counted ten times or more. The chain links TRBV10-2 to TRBJ1-1, with D possibly TRBD1 on 5 matching bases. With 8 bases removed from V and 0 bases from J, the gap between germline ends came to 13 bases. CDR3 length: 14 amino acids. Germline assignment: CDR1 WSHSY and CDR2 SAAADI. This CDR3 is CASWDRPMNTEAFF. CDR3 sequence (DNA): TGCGCCAGCTGGGACCGACCCATGAACACTGAAGCTTTCTTT.

This clonotype was counted many times. The chain couples TRBV10-2 to TRBJ2-3; 8 bases align to TRBD2. J gave up 5 bases and V 2 bases, and 6 bases lay outside the gene matches. In germline, CDR1 is WSHSY, CDR2 SAAADI. There are 15 residues in the CDR3. This CDR3 reads CASSEGGLAGDTQYF. Here the CDR3 DNA reads TGCGCCAGCAGTGAGGGAGGGCTAGCGGGAGATACGCAGTATTTT.

This clonotype was detected many times. The rearrangement uses TRBV15 and TRBJ2-7; 10 nucleotides agree with TRBD1. Germline CDR1 is LNHNV and CDR2 is YYDKDF (reference sequence). Trimming removed 5 bases from V and 3 bases from J; junction bases left unmatched: 7. The CDR3 runs to 15 residues. CDR3 region: CATSVGTGAHYEQYF. The CDR3 DNA is TGTGCCACCAGCGTAGGGACAGGGGCCCACTACGAGCAGTACTTC.

Ten or more counts support this clonotype. J is TRBJ2-5 and V is TRBV7-2, with D uncertain. There are 13 residues in the CDR3. The V end lost 4 bases, the J end lost 5 bases, and 11 bases lay between the germline ends. Per germline, CDR1 SGHTA and CDR2 FQGNSA. CDR3 loop: CASSWSSGETQYF. The CDR3 bases are TGTGCCAGCAGCTGGTCCTCCGGGGAGACCCAGTACTTC.

V and J are TRBV11-2 and TRBJ2-2; D is possibly TRBD1 (6 bases). V dropped 6 bases and J dropped 4 bases, with 15 bases sitting between them. Germline CDR1 and CDR2: SGHAT and FQNNGV. The length of the CDR3 is 15 residues. The CDR3 reads CASRSQGRITGELFF. CDR3 bases: TGTGCCAGCAGATCACAGGGCCGCATCACCGGGGAGCTGTTTTTT.

The chain combines TRBV7-2 with TRBJ1-5; TRBD1 is a possible D gene (5 bases). The CDR3 contains 21 residues. The ends were cut back, 1 base at V and 0 bases at J, with 25 bases in the middle. CDR1 and CDR2 from the germline V gene are SGHTA and FQGNSA. The CDR3 DNA sequence: TGTGCCAGCAGCTTAGAGTTTTGGGGTCCGGGGACTCGGGCTAGCAATCAGCCCCAGCATTTT. This gives the protein CASSLEFWGPGTRASNQPQHF.

This clonotype was found a few times. This chain uses TRBV5-6 with TRBJ2-3; TRBD2 is a possible D gene (7 bases). Trimming cost V 5 bases and J 7 bases, with 23 bases left between them. Germline values: CDR1 SGHDT, CDR2 YYEEEE. There are 16 residues in the CDR3. For the CDR3, the DNA is TGTGCCAGCAGGGTCGGGGGGCCTGCAGCTCTCAATACGCAGTATTTT. Residues: CASRVGGPAALNTQYF.

This clonotype turned up a few times. The genes are TRBV10-1 and TRBJ2-7; D tentatively reads TRBD1 or TRBD2 (5 bases each). V lost 4 bases, J lost 6 bases, and 13 bases lay in between. This CDR3 region has 13 residues. CDR1 is WNHNN, CDR2 SYGVQD, per germline (reference sequence). This chain's CDR3 is CASSGDGLGEQYF. The CDR3 DNA reads as TGCGCCAGCAGTGGGGACGGCTTAGGCGAGCAGTACTTC.

The gene calls are TRBV4-2 and TRBJ1-1; no reliable D call. The germline V gene encodes CDR1 LGHNA and CDR2 YNFKEQ. V was clipped by 7 bases and J by 10 bases, with 16 bases between them. CDR3 length equals 12 residues. CDR3 in amino acids: CASKGLRGGAFF. CDR3 in DNA: TGTGCCAGCAAGGGCCTCCGCGGTGGAGCTTTCTTT.

This clonotype was picked up many times. This sequence joins TRBV29-1 and TRBJ2-4, with D possibly called TRBD1 or TRBD2 (5 bases each). V was cut by 8 bases and J by 6 bases, with 11 bases left in between. The CDR3 is 11 residues long. Germline V lookup: CDR1 SQVTM, CDR2 ANQGSEA. CDR3 loop: CSSRGGNIQYF. CDR3 DNA sequence: TGCAGCTCTCGTGGGGGAAACATTCAGTACTTC.

This clonotype was counted between two and nine times. The chain is built from TRBV20-1 and TRBJ2-3; 10 bases match TRBD2. After removal of 5 bases from V and 6 bases from J, the junction contained 8 bases not matched to a gene. The V gene's germline CDR1 is DFQATT and CDR2 SNEGSKA (reference sequence). The CDR3 spans 14 residues. The CDR3 bases are TGCAGTGCTTCCAGCGGGAGGGCCCGGGATACGCAGTATTTT. Encoded protein: CSASSGRARDTQYF.

The chain has TRBV12-3 or TRBV12-4 and TRBJ1-1; tentative D call: TRBD1 (5 bases). The CDR3 loop spans 14 amino acids. Trimming removed 6 bases from V and 5 bases from J, with 16 bases in between. The CDR3 loop reads CASSLQVGRTEAFF. The CDR3 DNA is TGTGCCAGCAGCCTACAAGTGGGGCGAACTGAAGCTTTCTTT.

This clonotype has only a few counts. The gene calls are TRBV4-3 and TRBJ1-1; a possible D gene is TRBD1 (5 bases). Germline-derived CDR1 and CDR2 are LGHNA and YSLEER. The CDR3 length is 13 residues. V was clipped by 3 bases and J by 3 bases, with 8 bases between them. The CDR3 is CASSHRGDTEAFF. DNA of the CDR3: TGCGCCAGCAGCCACCGGGGGGACACTGAAGCTTTCTTT.

This clonotype was observed at least ten times. The rearrangement links TRBV29-1 to TRBJ2-1; D assignment may be TRBD1 or TRBD2 (5 bases each). The length of the CDR3 is 16 residues. Germline CDR1 SQVTM, CDR2 ANQGSEA. V lost 7 bases and J lost 6, with 25 bases in between. This chain's CDR3 is CSATPRVPGAVNEQFF. The CDR3 DNA reads as TGCAGCGCAACACCTAGGGTGCCCGGGGCTGTCAATGAGCAGTTCTTC.

This clonotype was seen repeatedly, ten times or more. The chain combines TRBV18 with TRBJ2-2; D remains ambiguous. This CDR3 region has 14 residues. With 3 bases removed from V and 6 bases from J, the gap between germline ends came to 11 bases. Germline CDR1 KGHSH, CDR2 LQKENI. CDR3 in amino acids: CASSPTPTAGELFF. The DNA of the CDR3 is TGTGCCAGCTCACCGACCCCCACGGCCGGGGAGCTGTTTTTT. Complete variable domain (other parts from reference TRBV18 and TRBJ2-2): NAGVMQNPRHLVRRRGQEARLRCSPMKGHSHVYWYRQLPEEGLKFMVYLQKENIIDESGMPKERFSAEFPKEGPSILRIQQVVRGDSAAYFCASSPTPTAGELFFGEGSRLTVL.

This clonotype was seen more than once but under ten times. The chain carries TRBV28 and TRBJ1-2; D might be TRBD1 (5 bases). Germline V gene sequence: CDR1 MDHEN, CDR2 SYDVKM. This CDR3 is 15 amino acids long. V was pared by 4 bases and J by 0 bases, with 12 bases between. This CDR3 reads CASSSQALANYGYTF. The CDR3 DNA reads as TGTGCCAGCAGTTCACAGGCCCTAGCTAACTATGGCTACACCTTC.

This clonotype was detected a few times. This chain joins TRBV11-2 and TRBJ2-3; 12 positions agree with TRBD2. Germline V lookup: CDR1 SGHAT, CDR2 FQNNGV. This CDR3 spans 16 amino acids. V lost 0 bases, J lost 5 bases, and 3 bases stayed unmatched. The CDR3 coding sequence is TGTGCCAGCAGCTTAGAACTAGCGGGAGGAGGAGATACGCAGTATTTT. Its translation: CASSLELAGGGDTQYF.

Many counts were recorded for this clonotype. The chain employs TRBV28 and TRBJ2-7; D might be TRBD1 (6 bases). Deletions cut 5 bases from V and 2 bases from J, with 10 bases between. CDR1 is MDHEN, CDR2 SYDVKM, per germline. The CDR3 contains 13 residues. The CDR3 DNA reads as TGTGCCAGCAGTCGGACAGTTCCCTACGAGCAGTACTTC. Residues: CASSRTVPYEQYF.

This chain joins TRBV18 and TRBJ2-3; no definite D call. There are 14 residues in the CDR3. Germline assignment: CDR1 KGHSH and CDR2 LQKENI. V lost 1 base and J lost 6, with 11 bases in between. CDR3 sequence (DNA): TGTGCCAGCTCACCACGGGCCGGAGAGGATACGCAGTATTTT. Protein sequence: CASSPRAGEDTQYF. The complete variable domain, with remaining parts taken from reference TRBV18 and TRBJ2-3, reads NAGVMQNPRHLVRRRGQEARLRCSPMKGHSHVYWYRQLPEEGLKFMVYLQKENIIDESGMPKERFSAEFPKEGPSILRIQQVVRGDSAAYFCASSPRAGEDTQYFGPGTRLTVL.

This clonotype came up a few times. The rearrangement links TRBV5-1 to TRBJ1-6; the D gene is possibly TRBD1 (5 bases). Germline V gene lookup returns CDR1 SGHRS and CDR2 YFSETQ. The V and J ends lost 3 bases and 5 bases respectively, with 12 bases between them. The CDR3 loop spans 15 amino acids. The CDR3 coding sequence is TGCGCCAGCAGCTCTCGACAGTCCGATAATTCACCCCTCCACTTT. It specifies CASSSRQSDNSPLHF.

Many counts were recorded for this clonotype. This sequence joins TRBV12-3 or TRBV12-4 and TRBJ2-7, with 14 bases identical to TRBD2. After removal of 2 bases from V and 1 base from J, the junction contained 10 bases not matched to a gene. This CDR3 has 19 amino acids. In DNA form, the CDR3 reads TGTGCCAGCAGTTTATCCGGACTAGCGGGAGGACTTCTTTCCTACGAGCAGTACTTC. Protein sequence: CASSLSGLAGGLLSYEQYF.